This T cell receptor beta chain was sequenced for a study of STAT5B mutations in CD4+ large granular lymphocyte leukemia. This clone was counted only a few times. The data were produced by immunoSEQ multiplex PCR, yet TCRdb's version contains in-frame clones alone and is incomplete. The sample includes 6,000 or so clones, 74% of them seen just once. The sequenced sample was PBMCs. The receptor was derived from a woman aged 70-85 years with CD4+ T-cell large granular lymphocyte leukemia.

Here the CDR3 reads CASSADRNTEAFF. The CDR3 DNA reads TGTGCCAGCAGCGCGGACAGGAACACTGAAGCTTTCTTT. The rearrangement links TRBV11-2 to TRBJ1-1; a weak D match, TRBD1 (6 bases). The CDR3 consists of 13 residues. Germline CDR1 SGHAT, CDR2 FQNNGV. V was trimmed by 5 bases and J by 1 base, leaving 8 bases between them.